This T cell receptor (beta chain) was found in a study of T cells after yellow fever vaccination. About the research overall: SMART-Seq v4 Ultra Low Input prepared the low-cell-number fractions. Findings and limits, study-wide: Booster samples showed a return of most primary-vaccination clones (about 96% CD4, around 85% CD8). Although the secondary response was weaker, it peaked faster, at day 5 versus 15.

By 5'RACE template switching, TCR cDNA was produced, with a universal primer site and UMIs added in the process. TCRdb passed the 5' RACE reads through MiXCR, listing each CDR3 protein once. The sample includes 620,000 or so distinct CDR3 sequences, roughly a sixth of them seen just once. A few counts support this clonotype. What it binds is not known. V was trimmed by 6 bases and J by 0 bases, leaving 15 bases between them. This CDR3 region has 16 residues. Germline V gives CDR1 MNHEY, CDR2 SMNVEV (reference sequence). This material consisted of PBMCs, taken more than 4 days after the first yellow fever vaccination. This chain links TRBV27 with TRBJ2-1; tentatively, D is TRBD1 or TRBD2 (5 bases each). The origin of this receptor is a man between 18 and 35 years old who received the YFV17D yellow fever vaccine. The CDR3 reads CASRINWGFSYNEQFF. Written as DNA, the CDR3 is TGTGCCAGCAGAATTAATTGGGGGTTCTCCTACAATGAGCAGTTCTTC.